What follows are 16 T cell receptor beta chains derived from one specimen sequenced in a study of blood T cells in healthy people across ages. A second roughly 7 to 11 cycle PCR used barcoded and J-beta primers. TCRdb ran MiXCR on the 5' RACE reads and lists one entry per CDR3 protein. The sample carries about 1,800,000 distinct CDR3 sequences, 28% recorded once. The sample comprised blood. These receptors all stem from a woman aged 30 to 39 in good health.

V usage is TRBV11-3 and J usage is TRBJ2-3; the D gene is possibly TRBD2 (5 bases). The CDR3 is 13 residues long. Germline V CDR1 and CDR2: SGHNT, YENEEA. Trimming stripped 1 base from V and 7 bases from J, with 9 bases between. This CDR3 reads CASSLGPGNTQYF. CDR3 nucleotide sequence: TGTGCCAGCAGCTTAGGTCCGGGGAATACGCAGTATTTT.

This chain joins TRBV5-1 and TRBJ2-7; 7 nucleotides agree with TRBD1. The CDR3 is 15 residues long. The germline CDR1 and CDR2 sequences are SGHRS and YFSETQ. V was pared by 3 bases and J by 1 base, with 7 bases of the junction left unmatched. The CDR3 region is CASSSTPQGSYEQYF. The CDR3 DNA sequence: TGCGCCAGCAGCTCAACACCACAGGGGTCCTACGAGCAGTACTTC.

With regard to this clonotype: Sequence at one end of the junction differs from germline and may be a read error. V usage is TRBV3-1 and J usage is TRBJ2-3; 9 bases agree with TRBD2. CDR1 LGHDT and CDR2 YNNKEL come from the germline V gene (reference sequence). The CDR3 has 16 residues. In DNA, the CDR3 is TGTGCCAGCAGCCAACCTGGGGGACTAGCAACAGATACACAGTATTTT. Amino acids: CASSQPGGLATDTQYF.

V usage is TRBV11-2 and J usage is TRBJ1-1; D is undetermined. The CDR3 has 15 amino acids. The germline V gene encodes CDR1 SGHAT and CDR2 FQNNGV. Between the trimmed V and J ends, which lost 1 base and 3 bases, there was a span of 12 bases. In nucleotides, the CDR3 is TGTGCCAGCAGCTTAGGGATTCGGGCTGACACTGAAGCTTTCTTT. This sequence encodes CASSLGIRADTEAFF.

V and J are TRBV7-9 and TRBJ1-2; the match to TRBD1 covers 9 bases. V lost 2 bases to trimming and J lost 2 bases; unmatched junction nucleotides: 12. CDR3 length: 18 amino acids. Germline-derived CDR1 and CDR2 are SEHNR and FQNEAQ (reference sequence). The CDR3 DNA reads as TGTGCCAGCAGCTTATATCCGGGACAGGGAAAACAAAACTATGGCTACACCTTC. It codes for CASSLYPGQGKQNYGYTF.

This clonotype appeared many times. The junction departs from germline at one end; a sequencing error may be responsible. V gene TRBV29-1 combines with J gene TRBJ2-5, with 10 bases lining up with TRBD2. CDR1 is SQVTM, CDR2 ANQGSEA, per germline. This CDR3 is built from 14 residues. CDR3 DNA: TGCAGCGTCGAAGCCGGGACTAGCGCAGAGACCCAGTACTTC. Protein sequence: CSVEAGTSAETQYF.

This clonotype came up many times. The chain couples TRBV7-9 to TRBJ1-2, with 10 bases lining up with TRBD1. Unmatched junction bases numbered 7, after V lost 4 bases and J lost 8 bases. The germline gives CDR1 SEHNR, CDR2 FQNEAQ (reference sequence). This CDR3 is 14 amino acids long. The CDR3 reads CASSWDRGMGGYTF. CDR3 nucleotides: TGTGCCAGCAGCTGGGACAGGGGCATGGGGGGCTACACCTTC.

This rearrangement joins TRBV20-1 to TRBJ2-7, with 10 bases matching TRBD1. Germline CDR1 reads DFQATT; CDR2 reads SNEGSKA (reference sequence). After removal of 6 bases from V and 4 bases from J, the junction contained 6 bases not matched to a gene. CDR3 size: 13 residues. The CDR3 spells CSADRQGAYEQYF. As DNA, the CDR3 is TGCAGTGCCGATAGACAGGGGGCGTACGAGCAGTACTTC.

This rearrangement joins TRBV20-1 to TRBJ1-4; D uncertain. Looked up from germline, CDR1 is DFQATT and CDR2 is SNEGSKA (reference sequence). Trimming cost V 6 bases and J 8 bases, with 16 bases left between them. The CDR3 is made up of 13 amino acids. The CDR3 DNA follows: TGCAGTGCCCATAGGAGGGAAGGGGAAAAACTGTTTTTT. Protein product: CSAHRREGEKLFF.

This clonotype has just a few counts. The J gene is TRBJ1-2, the V gene TRBV7-9; 11 nucleotides line up with TRBD1. V was pared by 1 base and J by 4 bases, with 8 bases of the junction left unmatched. The CDR3 length is 17 residues. CDR1 and CDR2 from the germline V gene are SEHNR and FQNEAQ (reference sequence). The CDR3 region is CASSLGRTGGDGYGYTF. The DNA of the CDR3 is TGTGCCAGCAGCTTAGGAAGGACAGGGGGCGATGGCTATGGCTACACCTTC.

This chain connects TRBV6-6 to TRBJ2-5, with D possibly being TRBD1 (6 bases). Per germline, CDR1 MNHNY and CDR2 SVGAGI (reference sequence). The CDR3 has 15 residues. Trimming pared 2 bases from V and 4 bases from J, leaving 14 bases between. CDR3 nucleotide sequence: TGTGCCAGCAGTTACGCAGGGGAACTTGTAGAGACCCAGTACTTC. Encoded protein: CASSYAGELVETQYF.

This clonotype was seen repeatedly, ten times or more. The chain recombines TRBV12-3 or TRBV12-4 with TRBJ2-5, with TRBD2 matching over 9 bases. There are 17 residues in the CDR3. The junction had 11 bases not matched to a gene; V was cut back by 5 bases and J by 1 base. This chain's CDR3 is CASSPVGLAGVQETQYF. CDR3 coding DNA: TGTGCCAGCAGTCCCGTGGGGTTAGCGGGAGTCCAAGAGACCCAGTACTTC.

A few counts support this clonotype. V and J are TRBV28 and TRBJ2-3; D gene uncertain. Trimming removed 6 bases at V and 0 bases at J, with 16 bases between. In germline, CDR1 is MDHEN, CDR2 SYDVKM. This CDR3 has 16 amino acids. The CDR3 spells CASSRNMRRSTDTQYF. The CDR3, as DNA: TGTGCCAGCAGCCGAAATATGCGCCGGAGCACAGATACGCAGTATTTT.

This clonotype was recorded a few times. The V gene is TRBV11-2, the J gene TRBJ2-7; 10 bases are a match to TRBD2. The germline V gene encodes CDR1 SGHAT and CDR2 FQNNGV. J was trimmed by 5 bases and V by 5 bases; bases with no gene match: 15. The CDR3 is 17 amino acids. The CDR3 protein is CASSRGPGSGRQDEQYF. CDR3 bases: TGTGCCAGCAGCCGAGGGCCGGGTAGCGGGAGGCAAGACGAGCAGTACTTC.

The chain has TRBV20-1 and TRBJ1-5; TRBD1 agrees at 7 bases. Germline V lookup: CDR1 DFQATT, CDR2 SNEGSKA (reference sequence). The V gene end was trimmed by 2 bases and the J gene end by 10 bases; junction bases not matched to a gene: 11. The CDR3 covers 14 residues. The CDR3 DNA is TGCAGTGCTAGATCCGACAGGGTGTGGGCTCCCCAGCATTTT. Translated: CSARSDRVWAPQHF.

The count of this clonotype is one. One end of the junction varies from germline; a read error may be responsible. The chain combines TRBV11-2 with TRBJ2-1; D may be TRBD1 (5 bases). The CDR3 extends over 13 amino acids. CDR1 SGHAT and CDR2 FQNNGV come from the germline V gene. Here the CDR3 reads CASSQDRHNEQVF. The CDR3 region has the DNA TGTGCCAGCAGCCAAGACAGACACAATGAGCAGGTCTTC.